The 26 T cell receptor beta chains below come from one sample, sequenced in a study of T-cell memory formation after mild COVID-19. TCRdb processed the 5' RACE reads anew with MiXCR; each CDR3 protein has one entry. The table shows over 45,000 distinct CDR3 sequences, with 28% occurring only once. The sample taken for sequencing was PBMCs or a T cell subset sorted from them (not recorded which). These receptors were collected from a man between 18 and 29 years old who had mild COVID-19 (a few samples of this study predate the infection). Cell type and time point are not known.

This clonotype occurred a few times. This chain uses TRBV7-8 with TRBJ1-2; 11 nucleotides match TRBD1. The CDR3 consists of 15 residues. Germline assignment: CDR1 SGHVS and CDR2 FQNEAQ. V lost 5 bases, J lost 1 base, and 3 bases stayed unmatched. DNA of the CDR3: TGTGCCAGCAGCCCCGGGACAGGGGGTAACTATGGCTACACCTTC. Protein sequence: CASSPGTGGNYGYTF.

The chain has TRBV20-1 and TRBJ1-1; D gene uncertain. The CDR3 is 11 amino acids. Trimming took 2 bases from V and 5 from J, leaving 6 bases between them. Germline values: CDR1 DFQATT, CDR2 SNEGSKA (reference sequence). CDR3 in amino acids: CSARSGTEAFF. CDR3 DNA: TGCAGTGCTAGATCAGGAACTGAAGCTTTCTTT.

This clonotype was recorded only once. J is TRBJ2-1 and V is TRBV20-1; D ambiguous. There are 10 residues in the CDR3. From germline, CDR1 is DFQATT and CDR2 SNEGSKA (reference sequence). V lost 3 bases, J lost 7 bases, and 4 bases lay in between. The CDR3 protein is CSARKNEQFF. Here the CDR3 DNA reads TGCAGTGCTAGGAAGAATGAGCAGTTCTTC.

This clonotype was found many times. The chain is built from TRBV4-3 and TRBJ2-2; 7 bases line up with TRBD1. Germline V gene sequence: CDR1 LGHNA, CDR2 YSLEER. V was pared by 3 bases and J by 1 base, with 5 bases of the junction left unmatched. This CDR3 contains 16 residues. CDR3 bases: TGCGCCAGCAGCCATGCCACAGGGGAGAACACCGGGGAGCTGTTTTTT. Its translation: CASSHATGENTGELFF.

This clonotype showed up just a few times. The chain uses TRBV12-3 or TRBV12-4 and TRBJ2-3; TRBD2 aligns across 7 bases. Trimming at V came to 0 bases and at J to 0 bases, leaving 6 bases not matched to a gene. The CDR3 totals 17 residues. The CDR3 is CASSLAGRGPSTDTQYF. The DNA for the CDR3 is TGTGCCAGCAGTTTAGCGGGGAGGGGTCCTAGCACAGATACGCAGTATTTT.

This clonotype appeared a few times. In DNA form, the CDR3 reads TGTGCCAGCACCCGACTAGCGGGGGAGGGCACCGGGGAGCTGTTTTTT. Its protein is CASTRLAGEGTGELFF. The chain has TRBV4-2 and TRBJ2-2, with 12 positions matching TRBD2. The CDR3 runs 16 residues. Germline-derived CDR1 and CDR2 are LGHNA and YNFKEQ. The J segment lost 4 bases and the V segment lost 7 bases, leaving 7 bases of the junction unmatched.

Many counts were recorded for this clonotype. This chain uses TRBV20-1 with TRBJ1-1; D might be TRBD1 (5 bases). The CDR3 spans 12 residues. Germline-derived CDR1 and CDR2 are DFQATT and SNEGSKA (reference sequence). Trimming cost V 5 bases and J 3 bases, with 10 bases left between them. CDR3 in DNA: TGCAGTGCTGCACAGGTAGACACTGAAGCTTTCTTT. It yields the protein CSAAQVDTEAFF.

The chain uses TRBV7-9 and TRBJ2-3; 8 nucleotides align to TRBD1. Germline CDR1 and CDR2: SEHNR and FQNEAQ (reference sequence). The CDR3 consists of 17 residues. J lost 6 bases, V lost 1 base, and 12 bases had no gene match. For the CDR3, the DNA is TGTGCCAGCAGCTTAGTGATCCGGCAGGGGGCTGAGGATACGCAGTATTTT. This encodes CASSLVIRQGAEDTQYF.

This chain connects TRBV6-2 or TRBV6-3 to TRBJ1-2; unclear D gene. V was cut by 6 bases and J by 3 bases, with 11 bases left in between. The CDR3 loop spans 13 amino acids. Per germline, CDR1 MNHEY and CDR2 SVGEGT. The DNA of the CDR3 is TGTGCCAGCAGCCTGGACGGGGACTATGGCTACACCTTC. It specifies CASSLDGDYGYTF.

This clonotype was recorded a few times. The chain uses TRBV12-3 or TRBV12-4 and TRBJ2-1, with TRBD2 matching 14 bases. This CDR3 has 16 amino acids. The junction had 8 bases not matched to a gene; V was cut back by 5 bases and J by 8 bases. The chain's CDR3 is CASSPPGTSGGDEQFF. The CDR3 DNA follows: TGTGCCAGCAGTCCACCCGGGACTAGCGGGGGCGATGAGCAGTTCTTC.

This clonotype was counted a few times. The chain has TRBV27 and TRBJ2-3; 7 bases line up with TRBD2. The germline V gene has CDR1 MNHEY and CDR2 SMNVEV (reference sequence). This CDR3 has 14 residues. J was trimmed by 1 base and V by 8 bases; bases with no gene match: 6. The CDR3: CASRTSAGTDTQYF. In DNA form, the CDR3 reads TGTGCCAGCCGAACTAGCGCGGGCACAGATACGCAGTATTTT.

This clonotype was seen more than once but under ten times. The chain uses TRBV4-1 and TRBJ2-7, with D unresolved. Germline assignment: CDR1 MGHRA and CDR2 YSYEKL. The CDR3 spans 14 residues. Trimming pared 1 base from V and 3 bases from J, leaving 10 bases between. DNA for the CDR3: TGCGCCAGCAGCCAAGGTCCTAGAAACTACGAGCAGTACTTC. Translating it yields CASSQGPRNYEQYF.

In its sample, this clonotype was seen a few times. J is TRBJ2-7 and V is TRBV5-6, with 7 positions matching TRBD1. V shed 4 bases and J 0 bases; nucleotides not matched to a gene: 4. The CDR3 length is 14 residues. Germline V gene data show CDR1 as SGHDT and CDR2 as YYEEEE. In DNA form, the CDR3 reads TGTGCCAGCAGCCCGGGACAGAGCTCCTACGAGCAGTACGTC. Its translation is CASSPGQSSYEQYV.

This chain joins TRBV7-9 and TRBJ2-3, with 11 bases lining up with TRBD2. J was trimmed by 4 bases and V by 5 bases; bases with no gene match: 8. The germline CDR1 and CDR2 sequences are SEHNR and FQNEAQ (reference sequence). The CDR3 has 16 residues. CDR3 sequence reads: CASSQFSGGAPDTQYF. The CDR3 bases are TGTGCCAGCAGCCAATTTAGCGGGGGGGCCCCAGATACGCAGTATTTT. Variable domain in full (rest from reference TRBV7-9 and TRBJ2-3): DTGVSQNPRHKITKRGQNVTFRCDPISEHNRLYWYRQTLGQGPEFLTYFQNEAQLEKSRLLSDRFSAERPKGSFSTLEIQRTEQGDSAMYLCASSQFSGGAPDTQYFGPGTRLTVL.

CDR3 amino acids: CASSLATSGASYEQYF. The CDR3 DNA reads TGCGCCAGCAGCTTGGCTACTAGCGGGGCCTCCTACGAGCAGTACTTC. The chain recombines TRBV5-1 with TRBJ2-7; 10 positions match TRBD2. With V trimmed by 0 bases and J by 0 bases, 3 bases remained unmatched. The CDR3 sequence is 16 residues long. Looked up from germline, CDR1 is SGHRS and CDR2 is YFSETQ. The complete variable domain, with remaining parts taken from reference TRBV5-1 and TRBJ2-7, reads KAGVTQTPRYLIKTRGQQVTLSCSPISGHRSVSWYQQTPGQGLQFLFEYFSETQRNKGNFPGRFSGRQFSNSRSEMNVSTLELGDSALYLCASSLATSGASYEQYFGPGTRLTVT.

This chain connects TRBV11-2 to TRBJ2-5; 10 bases are a match to TRBD2. CDR3 length equals 19 residues. Germline V lookup: CDR1 SGHAT, CDR2 FQNNGV. The trim removed 5 bases at V and 5 bases at J, leaving 20 bases unmatched. The CDR3 is CASSPYPGSSGGAKETQYF. For the CDR3, the DNA is TGTGCCAGCAGCCCCTATCCGGGGTCCAGCGGGGGGGCCAAGGAGACCCAGTACTTC.

This clonotype was found once. The chain has TRBV7-2 and TRBJ1-1, with D hard to call. CDR1 and CDR2 (germline): SGHTA, FQGNSA. V was clipped by 1 base and J by 5 bases, with 11 bases between them. The length of the CDR3 is 14 residues. CDR3 nucleotides: TGTGCCAGCAGCTTAGGGGAGGGTGGGACTGAAGCTTTCTTT. Translating gives CASSLGEGGTEAFF.

In this sample, this clonotype turned up a few times. The chain couples TRBV20-1 to TRBJ2-3, with 9 bases aligning to TRBD2. Per germline, CDR1 DFQATT and CDR2 SNEGSKA (reference sequence). The CDR3 sequence is 14 residues long. V trimming: 6 bases; J trimming: 6 bases; junction bases outside the gene matches: 10. The CDR3 loop is CSAERGVWSDTQYF. The CDR3 DNA follows: TGCAGTGCCGAGCGGGGGGTTTGGTCTGATACGCAGTATTTT.

The chain uses TRBV7-9 and TRBJ2-3; D is unclear. Trimming cost V 4 bases and J 2 bases, with 13 bases left between them. The CDR3 contains 15 residues. Germline V gene data show CDR1 as SEHNR and CDR2 as FQNEAQ (reference sequence). The CDR3 DNA reads TGTGCCAGCAGCTCCACTCCCCCACACACAGATACGCAGTATTTT. This gives the protein CASSSTPPHTDTQYF.

This chain connects TRBV7-9 to TRBJ1-1; the D is unclear. Germline assignment: CDR1 SEHNR and CDR2 FQNEAQ (reference sequence). V was cut by 2 bases and J by 1 base, with 2 bases left in between. This CDR3 contains 12 residues. The CDR3 DNA sequence: TGTGCCAGCAGCTTATGGAACACTGAAGCTTTCTTT. It specifies CASSLWNTEAFF.

DNA for the CDR3: TGTGCCAGCAGTTATCGGAGACCTGGGAATAATTCACCCCTCCACTTT. Its protein is CASSYRRPGNNSPLHF. The genes are TRBV6-2 or TRBV6-3 and TRBJ1-6, with D uncertain. The CDR3 spans 16 residues. V was trimmed by 3 bases and J by 5 bases, leaving 14 bases between them. The V gene's germline CDR1 is MNHEY and CDR2 SVGEGT.

This clonotype was observed many times. The rearrangement links TRBV14 to TRBJ2-5; 7 nucleotides agree with TRBD1. CDR3 length: 14 residues. The V gene's germline CDR1 is SGHDN and CDR2 FVKESK. The trim removed 1 base at V and 2 bases at J, leaving 1 base unmatched. In DNA, the CDR3 is TGTGCCAGCAGCCAAGGGGGACAGCAAGAGACCCAGTACTTC. Translation gives CASSQGGQQETQYF.

The genes are TRBV10-3 and TRBJ2-4; D might be TRBD1 (5 bases). CDR1 and CDR2 from the germline V gene are ENHRY and SYGVKD. The V end lost 11 bases, the J end lost 3 bases, and 14 bases lay between the germline ends. CDR3 length equals 13 residues. Here the CDR3 DNA reads TGTGCCGTGGACAACGGCAACAAAAACATTCAGTACTTC. It yields the protein CAVDNGNKNIQYF.

A few counts support this clonotype. This rearrangement joins TRBV6-2 or TRBV6-3 to TRBJ2-1, with D unresolved. This CDR3 region has 11 residues. With 6 bases removed from V and 9 bases from J, the gap between germline ends came to 9 bases. Germline CDR1 MNHEY, CDR2 SVGEGT. CDR3 in amino acids: CASSQDGEQFF. The CDR3 nucleotides are TGTGCCAGCAGCCAGGATGGTGAGCAGTTCTTC.

This clonotype showed up just once. The V call is TRBV5-1, the J call TRBJ2-7, with a weak D call TRBD1 (5 bases). The V gene lost 5 bases and the J gene lost 3 bases, with 15 bases spanning the gap. This CDR3 comprises 14 residues. CDR1 and CDR2 from the germline V gene are SGHRS and YFSETQ. CDR3 sequence reads: CASRTEVSIYEQYF. CDR3 sequence (DNA): TGCGCCAGCAGGACAGAAGTTTCCATCTACGAGCAGTACTTC. The full variable domain, with the rest looked up from reference TRBV5-1 and TRBJ2-7, is KAGVTQTPRYLIKTRGQQVTLSCSPISGHRSVSWYQQTPGQGLQFLFEYFSETQRNKGNFPGRFSGRQFSNSRSEMNVSTLELGDSALYLCASRTEVSIYEQYFGPGTRLTVT.

The sample holds a few counts of this clonotype. The J gene is TRBJ1-2, the V gene TRBV12-3 or TRBV12-4; D not resolved. Between the trimmed V and J ends, which lost 5 bases and 7 bases, there was a span of 14 bases. The CDR3 has 13 residues. The CDR3 sequence: CASSMLIGSGYTF. CDR3 bases: TGTGCCAGCAGTATGCTAATAGGAAGTGGCTACACCTTC.